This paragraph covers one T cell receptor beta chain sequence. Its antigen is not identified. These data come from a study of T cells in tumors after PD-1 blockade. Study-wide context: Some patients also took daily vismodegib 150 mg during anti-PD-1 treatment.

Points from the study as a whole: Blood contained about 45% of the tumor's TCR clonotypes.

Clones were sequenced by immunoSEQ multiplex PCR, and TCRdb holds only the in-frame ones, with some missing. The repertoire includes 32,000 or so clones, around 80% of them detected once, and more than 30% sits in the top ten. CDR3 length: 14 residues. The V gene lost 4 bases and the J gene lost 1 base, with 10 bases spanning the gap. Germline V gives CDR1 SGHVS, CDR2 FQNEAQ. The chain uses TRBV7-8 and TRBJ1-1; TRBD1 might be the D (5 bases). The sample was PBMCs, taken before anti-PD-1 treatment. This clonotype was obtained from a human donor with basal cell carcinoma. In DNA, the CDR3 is TGTGCCAGCAGCTCCGGGACGGGGAACACTGAAGCTTTCTTT. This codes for CASSSGTGNTEAFF.